These 4 T cell receptor beta chains came from one sample sequenced in a study of cytomegalovirus exposure and HLA in healthy donors. 13 Jbeta primers and 60 Vbeta primers were used for the PCR. Clones were sequenced by immunoSEQ multiplex PCR, and TCRdb holds only the in-frame ones, with some missing. The sample table includes under 100,000 clones. Sequencing used PBMCs. Receptors originate from a woman aged 25 to 45 in good health and CMV-seronegative.

The rearrangement uses TRBV5-1 and TRBJ2-1; 8 nucleotides line up with TRBD2. CDR3 length equals 12 residues. Trimming at V came to 7 bases and at J to 12 bases, leaving 9 bases not matched to a gene. Germline loops: CDR1 SGHRS, CDR2 YFSETQ. The CDR3 coding sequence is TGCGCCAGCTCCTATAGCGGGGAGGGGCAGTTCTTC. This gives the protein CASSYSGEGQFF.

V usage is TRBV30 and J usage is TRBJ1-2; D is possibly TRBD1 (6 bases). Germline assignment: CDR1 GTSNPN and CDR2 SVGIG (reference sequence). CDR3 length equals 12 residues. Trimming removed 2 bases at V and 7 bases at J, with 11 bases between. The CDR3 region has the DNA TGTGCCTGGAGTTCAGGGGCGGGTGGCTACACCTTC. This translates into CAWSSGAGGYTF.

The rearrangement uses TRBV4-1 and TRBJ2-3, with D tentatively TRBD2 (5 bases). V lost 1 base, J lost 2 bases, and 13 bases lay in between. The germline V gene encodes CDR1 MGHRA and CDR2 YSYEKL. This CDR3 contains 16 residues. In nucleotides, the CDR3 is TGCGCCAGCAGCCAAGGGGGAGACCTTTCCACAGATACGCAGTATTTT. It is translated as CASSQGGDLSTDTQYF.

V usage is TRBV14 and J usage is TRBJ1-4, with D perhaps matching TRBD1 (6 bases). The germline CDR1 and CDR2 sequences are SGHDN and FVKESK. The CDR3 loop spans 14 amino acids. V was clipped by 4 bases and J by 8 bases, with 14 bases between them. The CDR3 nucleotides are TGTGCCAGCAGCCGCAGGGGTTTTGGGGAAAAACTGTTTTTT. Encoded protein: CASSRRGFGEKLFF.